Listed here are 20 T cell receptor beta chains from one sample, sequenced in a study of T cell responses to AZD1222 COVID-19 vaccine. Profiled with immunoSEQ multiplex PCR; TCRdb holds only in-frame clones, not every one. Of some 130,000 clones listed, about 90% are singletons. The specimen was peripheral blood, collected on day 0 of AZD1222 vaccination. The source of these receptors is an adult in good health.

The J gene is TRBJ2-7, the V gene TRBV5-6, with D uncertain. The CDR3 contains 12 residues. V dropped 0 bases and J dropped 6 bases, with 7 bases sitting between them. Germline CDR1 SGHDT, CDR2 YYEEEE. The CDR3 region is CASSLDLFEQYF. CDR3 nucleotides: TGTGCCAGCAGCTTGGACCTCTTCGAGCAGTACTTC.

The V call is TRBV19, the J call TRBJ1-1; D possibly corresponds to TRBD1 (5 bases). The CDR3 sequence is 16 residues long. Trimming removed 10 bases at V and 1 base at J, with 22 bases between. The germline V gene has CDR1 LNHDA and CDR2 SQIVND (reference sequence). The CDR3 loop is CATGEALGRGNTEAFF. The CDR3 DNA reads TGTGCCACCGGAGAGGCCCTGGGACGAGGGAACACTGAAGCTTTCTTT.

V usage is TRBV5-4 and J usage is TRBJ2-2; no reliable D call. Trimming pared 4 bases from V and 2 bases from J, leaving 3 bases between. Germline V gene data show CDR1 as SGHNT and CDR2 as YYREEE (reference sequence). The CDR3 length is 12 residues. CDR3 sequence reads: CASSHNTGELFF. The CDR3 region has the DNA TGTGCCAGCAGCCACAACACCGGGGAGCTGTTTTTT.

The chain combines TRBV11-2 with TRBJ2-3; TRBD1 might be the D (6 bases). Germline lookup yields CDR1 SGHAT and CDR2 FQNNGV. The CDR3 has 17 residues. With 6 bases removed from V and 0 bases from J, the gap between germline ends came to 19 bases. CDR3 in amino acids: CASRPIPTGPSTDTQYF. The DNA for the CDR3 is TGTGCCAGCAGGCCTATACCTACAGGGCCTAGCACAGATACGCAGTATTTT.

V is TRBV7-2 and J is TRBJ2-7; D is undetermined. With 3 bases removed from V and 4 bases from J, the gap between germline ends came to 4 bases. Germline CDR1 and CDR2: SGHTA and FQGNSA. The length of the CDR3 is 11 residues. CDR3 coding DNA: TGTGCCAGCAGCTTGAAATACGAGCAGTACTTC. It encodes CASSLKYEQYF.

The count of this clone is one. For the CDR3, the DNA is TGTGCCAGCAGCTTAGGGGGGCGGAACCAAGAGACCCAGTACTTC. It encodes CASSLGGRNQETQYF. The rearrangement joins TRBV11-2 to TRBJ2-5, with a weak D call TRBD1 (6 bases). The germline CDR1 and CDR2 sequences are SGHAT and FQNNGV. The CDR3 totals 15 residues. V gave up 1 base and J gave up 0 bases, with 9 bases separating them.

The rearrangement joins TRBV11-3 to TRBJ2-7, with D uncertain. The CDR3 extends over 13 amino acids. Germline V gives CDR1 SGHNT, CDR2 YENEEA. V lost 4 bases to trimming and J lost 4 bases, with 11 bases between them. CDR3 bases: TGTGCCAGCAGCTCAGGTGTCCATTACGAGCAGTACTTC. Translating it yields CASSSGVHYEQYF.

This chain joins TRBV7-2 and TRBJ2-7, with 7 bases fitting TRBD2. CDR1 is SGHTA, CDR2 FQGNSA, per germline. The CDR3 is made up of 14 amino acids. The junction had 11 bases not matched to a gene; V was cut back by 5 bases and J by 7 bases. The CDR3 protein is CASSLGPGGREQYF. The CDR3 region has the DNA TGTGCCAGCAGCCTGGGACCGGGAGGTAGGGAGCAGTACTTC.

This chain joins TRBV27 and TRBJ2-5; TRBD1 is a possible D gene (6 bases). The CDR3 sequence is 15 residues long. Per the germline V gene, CDR1 is MNHEY and CDR2 is SMNVEV (reference sequence). V lost 7 bases, J lost 4 bases, and 19 bases lay in between. As DNA, the CDR3 is TGTGCCAGCAAGGATGGTACAGGGCTCGCAGAGACCCAGTACTTC. Amino acid sequence: CASKDGTGLAETQYF.

The chain employs TRBV5-1 and TRBJ2-3; D may be TRBD1 (6 bases). Looked up from germline, CDR1 is SGHRS and CDR2 is YFSETQ. The CDR3 is 14 amino acids. V shed 9 bases and J shed 5 bases, with 19 bases lying between them. CDR3 DNA sequence: TGCGCCACCCAACAGGGAGTCGGGCGAGATACGCAGTATTTT. Translated, it gives CATQQGVGRDTQYF.

The chain recombines TRBV27 with TRBJ2-4; a possible D gene is TRBD1 (7 bases). Looked up from germline, CDR1 is MNHEY and CDR2 is SMNVEV (reference sequence). V was pared by 8 bases and J by 7 bases, with 15 bases between. The CDR3 totals 13 residues. Written as DNA, the CDR3 is TGTGCCAGCGCGGGACAGTACGGGAACATTCAGTACTTC. Residues: CASAGQYGNIQYF.

V and J are TRBV9 and TRBJ1-3; 8 bases are shared with TRBD1. This CDR3 is 16 amino acids long. CDR1 SGDLS and CDR2 YYNGEE come from the germline V gene. Trimming cost V 3 bases and J 0 bases; bases outside gene matches: 5. The CDR3 nucleotides are TGTGCCAGCAGCGAACACAGGGGGTTCTCTGGAAACACCATATATTTT. It encodes CASSEHRGFSGNTIYF.

This chain connects TRBV6-2 or TRBV6-3 to TRBJ2-7; D possibly matches TRBD1 or TRBD2 (6 bases each). Germline values: CDR1 MNHEY, CDR2 SVGEGT. The ends were cut back, 6 bases at V and 2 bases at J, with 20 bases in the middle. CDR3 size: 16 residues. CDR3 residues: CASSRYGGGRPYEQYF. The DNA for the CDR3 is TGTGCCAGCAGCCGCTACGGGGGCGGCAGACCCTACGAGCAGTACTTC.

This chain joins TRBV3-1 (or the pseudogene TRBV3-2) and TRBJ1-5, with D possibly TRBD1 on 5 matching bases. Germline V CDR1 and CDR2: LGHDT, YNNKEL (reference sequence). Trimming removed 0 bases at V and 2 bases at J, with 14 bases between. The CDR3 spans 17 residues. The CDR3 loop is CASSQDVKRGGNQPQHF. The CDR3 DNA follows: TGTGCCAGCAGCCAAGATGTCAAAAGAGGGGGCAATCAGCCCCAGCATTTT.

The CDR3 DNA follows: TGCAGCGTCTCCCTGTATGGGGGGGAAGGAGATACGCAGTATTTT. Protein: CSVSLYGGEGDTQYF. J is TRBJ2-3 and V is TRBV29-1, with 7 positions matching TRBD2. There are 15 residues in the CDR3. J gave up 5 bases and V 6 bases, and 14 bases lay outside the gene matches. Germline V gene data show CDR1 as SQVTM and CDR2 as ANQGSEA.

The gene calls are TRBV29-1 and TRBJ2-7, with TRBD1 identical over 10 bases. This CDR3 is built from 14 residues. Germline CDR1 and CDR2: SQVTM and ANQGSEA. The junction had 5 bases not matched to a gene; V was cut back by 6 bases and J by 0 bases. CDR3 sequence (DNA): TGCAGCGTGGGTGGACAGGGGGACTCCTACGAGCAGTACTTC. This gives the protein CSVGGQGDSYEQYF.

V gene TRBV6-6 combines with J gene TRBJ1-4; D ambiguous. CDR1 and CDR2 from the germline V gene are MNHNY and SVGAGI (reference sequence). This CDR3 has 12 residues. The V end was cut by 10 bases, the J end by 4 bases, with 10 bases between. CDR3 in amino acids: CATGDHNEKLFF. Written as DNA, the CDR3 is TGTGCCACTGGGGATCATAATGAAAAACTGTTTTTT.

This chain uses TRBV25-1 with TRBJ1-5; D is perhaps TRBD1 (5 bases). The germline gives CDR1 MGHDK, CDR2 SYGVNS. Trimming took 6 bases from V and 2 from J, leaving 11 bases between them. The CDR3 sequence is 14 residues long. The CDR3 is CASRGPEGNQPQHF. In nucleotides, the CDR3 is TGTGCCAGCAGGGGGCCGGAAGGCAATCAGCCCCAGCATTTT. Full variable domain (missing parts from reference TRBV25-1 and TRBJ1-5): EADIYQTPRYLVIGTGKKITLECSQTMGHDKMYWYQQDPGMELHLIHYSYGVNSTEKGDLSSESTVSRIRTEHFPLTLESARPSHTSQYLCASRGPEGNQPQHFGDGTRLSIL.

The V call is TRBV10-3, the J call TRBJ2-3; 14 bases agree with TRBD2. CDR1 and CDR2 from the germline V gene are ENHRY and SYGVKD. The CDR3 has 21 residues. Losses at the gene ends were 0 bases for V and 1 base for J; bases not matched to a gene: 12. CDR3 sequence reads: CAISESVWTSGRPGGTDTQYF. The CDR3, as DNA: TGTGCCATCAGTGAGTCGGTATGGACTAGCGGGAGGCCGGGGGGCACAGATACGCAGTATTTT.

Here the CDR3 DNA reads TGTGCCAGCAGCTTGGCCGTCGGCAGGGAGGAAAAACTGTTTTTT. Amino acids: CASSLAVGREEKLFF. This chain joins TRBV5-4 and TRBJ1-4; TRBD1 might be the D (5 bases). Germline-derived CDR1 and CDR2 are SGHNT and YYREEE (reference sequence). This CDR3 is 15 amino acids long. The germline V and J ends were trimmed by 0 bases and 8 bases, with 14 bases remaining between them.